This paragraph covers one T cell receptor beta chain sequence. V was clipped by 4 bases and J by 1 base; unmatched bases: 4. The CDR3 length is 14 residues. Germline CDR1 reads LGHNA; CDR2 reads YNFKEQ. This record belongs to a study of technical replicates of blood from a handful of donors. Some clones are missing from TCRdb's copy, which holds only in-frame ones; the method was immunoSEQ multiplex PCR. The sample contains approximately 51,000 clones, 80% to 95% of which appear only once. Sequencing used PBMCs. This receptor was identified in a human donor in good health. Some clones in this sample may be carry-over from other donors' samples. This chain links TRBV4-2 with TRBJ2-7, with 7 nucleotides matching TRBD2. This chain's CDR3 is CASSPREGSYEQYF. CDR3 DNA: TGTGCCAGCAGCCCGAGGGAGGGGTCCTACGAGCAGTACTTC.